Here is one T cell receptor beta chain with its context. While unrecorded immune exposures were likely, the donors were nominally healthy when sampled. Both 60 Vbeta primers and 13 Jbeta primers went into the PCR. Measured with immunoSEQ multiplex PCR; TCRdb has only the in-frame clones, and not every one. The repertoire includes more than 95,000 clones, about 9.4% of them detected once, and under 6% sits in the top ten. This entry is derived from a study of cytomegalovirus exposure and HLA in healthy donors. Trimming took 6 bases from V and 6 from J, leaving 16 bases between them. Germline V CDR1 and CDR2: SNHLY, FYNNEI. The CDR3 consists of 14 residues.

The chain links TRBV2 to TRBJ2-3, with D perhaps TRBD2 (6 bases). The sequenced sample consisted of PBMCs. This clonotype originated in a man aged 35 to 55 in good health and CMV-seropositive. Here the CDR3 reads CASSVPSLADTQYF. In DNA form, the CDR3 reads TGTGCCAGCAGCGTCCCCTCCCTAGCGGATACGCAGTATTTT.